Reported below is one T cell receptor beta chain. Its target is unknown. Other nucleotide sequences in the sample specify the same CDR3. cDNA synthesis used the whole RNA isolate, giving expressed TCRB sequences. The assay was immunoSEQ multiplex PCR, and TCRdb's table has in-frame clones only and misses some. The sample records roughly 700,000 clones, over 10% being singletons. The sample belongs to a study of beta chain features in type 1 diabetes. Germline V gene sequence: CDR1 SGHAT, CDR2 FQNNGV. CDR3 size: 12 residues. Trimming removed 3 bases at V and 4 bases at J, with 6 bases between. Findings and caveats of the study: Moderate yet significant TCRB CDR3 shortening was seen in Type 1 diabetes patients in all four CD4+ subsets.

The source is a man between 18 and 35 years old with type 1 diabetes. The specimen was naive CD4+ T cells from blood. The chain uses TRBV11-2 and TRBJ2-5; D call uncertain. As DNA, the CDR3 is TGTGCCAGCAGCTTGGGCAGAGAGACCCAGTACTTC. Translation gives CASSLGRETQYF.